This T cell receptor beta chain was identified in a study of blood T cell repertoires in COVID-19. Across the study: COVID-19 samples, acute and convalescent, were from the United States, Italy and Spain. PBMCs, B-cell-depleted T cells, or T cells provided the cDNA or gDNA that made up the material.

Seattle cases were enrolled at active infection and followed longitudinally. This table comes from immunoSEQ multiplex PCR, and its TCRdb copy is limited to in-frame clones, with some not included. The data hold over 130,000 clones, with 88% observed a single time. The sample consisted of peripheral blood. The receptor's source is a human donor with COVID-19, enrolled during active disease. The donor label of this sample is uncertain.

The CDR3: CASRQREALQYF. The CDR3 DNA reads TGTGCCAGCAGGCAGCGGGAGGCCTTACAGTACTTC. The gene calls are TRBV28 and TRBJ2-7; 9 bases are a match to TRBD2. Germline CDR1 is MDHEN and CDR2 is SYDVKM. This CDR3 contains 12 residues. With 6 bases clipped from V and 10 bases from J, the junction kept 7 bases outside the gene matches.